This T cell receptor beta chain was documented in a study of Ad26.COV2.S vaccination and SARS-CoV-2 variants. The CDR3 consists of 16 residues. CDR1 LNHDA and CDR2 SQIVND come from the germline V gene (reference sequence). V was trimmed by 5 bases and J by 1 base, leaving 17 bases between them. Points from the study as a whole: The TCR breadth and depth analyses may have produced an underestimate of total T cell responses.

Specified treatment: around 19 received Ad26.COV2.S at low or high dose, single or two shots; several received placebo; per-sample allocation not given. Sampling was performed 63 days after the first vaccine or placebo injection. Assay used: immunoSEQ multiplex PCR; TCRdb lists only in-frame clones, some missing. The sample holds 300,000 to 400,000 clones, 80% to 90% seen once. Turning to this clone: Its antigen is still unknown.

The chain is built from TRBV19 and TRBJ2-5; D remains unclear. The source is a person between 18 and 65 years old who received the Ad26.COV2.S COVID-19 vaccine or a placebo. The sample here was peripheral blood, taken in a trial of Ad26.COV2.S vaccine versus placebo. The CDR3 protein is CASSRFGFKFQETQYF. CDR3 in DNA: TGTGCCAGTAGTCGATTCGGGTTTAAGTTCCAAGAGACCCAGTACTTC.